These T cell receptor beta chains were read from a single sample in a study of blood T cell repertoires in COVID-19. This table comes from immunoSEQ multiplex PCR, and its TCRdb copy is limited to in-frame clones, with some not included. The sample lists about 310,000 clones, around 92% occurring once. The sequencing input was PBMCs or T cells enriched from blood (not recorded which). The origin of the receptors is a woman aged 30 to 39 who had recovered from COVID-19. CDR3s include the opening cysteine and the closing phenylalanine or tryptophan. The D gene is left open where the match is weak. Size is stated for part of the rows, as once, few or many counts, or as a class when the clone is expanded.

clone_size	v_call	cdr3_length	d_call	j_call	cdr3_nt	cdr3_aa
.	TRBV19	15	.	TRBJ2-1	TGTGCCAGTAGTGGGCTTGGGCCCGCGGGCAATGAGCAGTTCTTC	CASSGLGPAGNEQFF
.	TRBV12-5	13	.	TRBJ1-2	TGTGCTAGTGGTTCGTTTCCTCTTTCTGGCTACACCTTC	CASGSFPLSGYTF
.	TRBV4-1	14	.	TRBJ1-1	TGCGCCAGCAGCCAGCACCGGGACACCACTGAAGCTTTCTTT	CASSQHRDTTEAFF
.	TRBV24-1	12	.	TRBJ2-7	TGTGCCGTACAGGGTGCTGGTGGCGAGCAGTACTTC	CAVQGAGGEQYF
once	TRBV19	14	TRBD1	TRBJ1-5	TGTGCCAGTAGTAAGCAGGGGGGCCATTGGCCCCAGCATTTT	CASSKQGGHWPQHF
.	TRBV11-1	14	.	TRBJ1-1	TGTGCCAGCACCCCGGGAGACACCTCCGCCGAAGCTTTCTTT	CASTPGDTSAEAFF
.	TRBV5-1	17	TRBD1	TRBJ1-3	TGCGCCAGCAGCCGGGTCCCCGGACAGGCAACGGGAAACACCATATATTTT	CASSRVPGQATGNTIYF
.	TRBV2	14	TRBD2	TRBJ2-5	TGTGCCAGCAGCCCGGGACTACACCAAGAGACCCAGTACTTC	CASSPGLHQETQYF
.	TRBV29-1	13	.	TRBJ1-3	TGCAGCGCCTTACAGGACTCTGGAAACACCATATATTTT	CSALQDSGNTIYF
.	TRBV11-2	15	TRBD2	TRBJ2-1	TGTGCCAGCAGCCCGAGACTAGCGGGAACCAATGAGCAGTTCTTC	CASSPRLAGTNEQFF
few	TRBV11-1	14	.	TRBJ1-1	TGTGCCAGCAGCCCCGGGAGGGGAAACACTGAAGCTTTCTTT	CASSPGRGNTEAFF
.	TRBV4-3	15	.	TRBJ1-2	TGCGCCAGCAGCCAAGATCACGGACAACCCTATGGCTACACCTTC	CASSQDHGQPYGYTF
.	TRBV6-5	14	.	TRBJ1-1	TGTGCCAGCAGTTACCAGGCCCTCCCCAGGGAAGCTTTCTTT	CASSYQALPREAFF
.	TRBV7-2	15	.	TRBJ1-1	TGTGCCAGCACAGCCCCGGGACACAGGAACACTGAAGCTTTCTTT	CASTAPGHRNTEAFF
.	TRBV27	14	.	TRBJ2-1	TGTGCCAGCAGTTTATCCAGGACTGACAATGAGCAGTTCTTC	CASSLSRTDNEQFF
.	TRBV6-2/TRBV6-3	13	.	TRBJ1-1	TGTGCCAGCAGCCAACCAGGGAAAACTGAAGCTTTCTTT	CASSQPGKTEAFF
once	TRBV5-1	17	TRBD1	TRBJ1-5	TGCGCCAGCAGCCCCTCAAATGCAGGGGGCAGCAATCAGCCCCAGCATTTT	CASSPSNAGGSNQPQHF
.	TRBV15	16	TRBD1	TRBJ2-7	TGTGCCACCACCCCAGATAGGGGACAGGGATTCTACGAGCAGTACTTC	CATTPDRGQGFYEQYF
.	TRBV4-1	15	.	TRBJ2-7	TGCGCCAGCAGCCAAGAGCGGATTAGCTCCTACGAGCAGTACTTC	CASSQERISSYEQYF
once	TRBV6-5	11	.	TRBJ2-7	TGTGCCAGCAGCCGGTCCTACGAGCAGTACTTC	CASSRSYEQYF
.	TRBV6-2/TRBV6-3	14	TRBD1	TRBJ2-7	TGTGCCAGCAGTTTGGGACAGGGGGCTTGGGAGCAGTACTTC	CASSLGQGAWEQYF
.	TRBV5-4	14	TRBD1	TRBJ2-3	TGTGCCAGCAGCTTGGGACAGGGACCAGATACGCAGTATTTT	CASSLGQGPDTQYF
.	TRBV28	14	TRBD2	TRBJ2-1	TGTGCCAGCAGGGGACTAGCGGGAGGGGATGAGCAGTTCTTC	CASRGLAGGDEQFF
once	TRBV7-9	16	.	TRBJ2-2	TGTGCCAGCAGCTTAGCCAGCACCTGGAGGACCGGGGAGCTGTTTTTT	CASSLASTWRTGELFF
.	TRBV6-5	15	TRBD1	TRBJ1-3	TGTGCCAGCAGTTTCGGGACAGGGTCTACAAACACCATATATTTT	CASSFGTGSTNTIYF
once	TRBV7-6	18	.	TRBJ2-6	TGTGCCAGCAGCTTGACCCCACAGGATCCACAGGGGGCCAACGTCCTGACTTTC	CASSLTPQDPQGANVLTF
.	TRBV27	18	TRBD2	TRBJ2-1	TGTGCCAGCAGTTCACTCGGCAGAGCGGGAGGGCCTAGGTATGAGCAGTTCTTC	CASSSLGRAGGPRYEQFF
.	TRBV19	15	TRBD1	TRBJ1-6	TGTGCCAGTACCTCCTGGGGGACAGTGAATTCACCCCTCCACTTT	CASTSWGTVNSPLHF
.	TRBV4-1	14	.	TRBJ1-5	TGCGCCAGCAGCCAGCAGACGGGGAATCAGCCCCAGCATTTT	CASSQQTGNQPQHF
once	TRBV20-1	12	.	TRBJ2-7	TGCAGTGCTAGTGCAGGTACCTACGAGCAGTACTTC	CSASAGTYEQYF
.	TRBV9	14	TRBD1	TRBJ2-7	TGTGCCAGCAGCGTAGGGACAGGCCCGCTCGCGCAGTACTTC	CASSVGTGPLAQYF
.	TRBV6-5	13	.	TRBJ1-3	TGTGCCAGCAGAGGGGTCTCTGGAAACACCATATATTTT	CASRGVSGNTIYF
.	TRBV6-6	16	TRBD2	TRBJ2-2	TGTGCCAGCAGTTACCCCACTAGCGAGAAAACCGGGGAGCTGTTTTTT	CASSYPTSEKTGELFF
few	TRBV3-1/TRBV3-2	13	.	TRBJ2-7	TGTGCCAGCAGCCCTACCCCGGGGGACGAGCAGTACTTC	CASSPTPGDEQYF
.	TRBV24-1	14	.	TRBJ2-7	TGTGCCACCAGTGATGCAGCGGACAGCTACGAGCAGTACTTC	CATSDAADSYEQYF
.	TRBV28	12	.	TRBJ2-3	TGTGGGGAGAGTGATGGCACAGATACGCAGTATTTT	CGESDGTDTQYF
.	TRBV11-2	17	TRBD1	TRBJ2-7	TGTGCCAGCAGCCGAAAACTCCGGGACAGGGATACCTACGAGCAGTACTTC	CASSRKLRDRDTYEQYF